Listed below are T cell receptor beta chains from one sample, sequenced in a study of shared clonotypes between healthy human individuals. Clones were read by immunoSEQ multiplex PCR, and TCRdb kept only the in-frame ones, dropping some. The repertoire includes some 490,000 clones, 60% to 80% of them detected once, and about 11% sits in the top ten. Source material: PBMCs. The receptors come from a woman in her thirties or forties in good health. Some clones in this sample may be carry-over from other donors' samples. The CDR3 runs from the conserved cysteine through the conserved F or W. The D gene is left open where the match is weak. Expanded clones get a size class; other rows say once, few or many, or leave the size out.

v_call: TRBV10-2
clone_size: .
j_call: TRBJ1-1
d_call: .
cdr3_aa: CASRPQGVAFF
cdr3_nt: TGCGCCAGCAGACCACAGGGAGTAGCTTTCTTT

v_call: TRBV5-1
clone_size: .
j_call: TRBJ2-2
d_call: TRBD1
cdr3_aa: CASTSGTGYTGELFF
cdr3_nt: TGCGCCAGCACCTCGGGGACAGGGTACACCGGGGAGCTGTTTTTT

v_call: TRBV15
clone_size: few
j_call: TRBJ2-4
d_call: .
cdr3_aa: CATSTNTGADIQYF
cdr3_nt: TGTGCCACCAGCACGAACACGGGGGCGGACATTCAGTACTTC

v_call: TRBV5-4
clone_size: .
j_call: TRBJ2-1
d_call: .
cdr3_aa: CASSRGKGDEQFF
cdr3_nt: TGTGCCAGCAGCCGAGGAAAGGGGGATGAGCAGTTCTTC

v_call: TRBV4-3
clone_size: once
j_call: TRBJ1-6
d_call: .
cdr3_aa: CASSQEAGPSSYNSPLHF
cdr3_nt: TGCGCCAGCAGCCAAGAGGCAGGGCCGAGCTCCTATAATTCACCCCTCCACTTT

v_call: TRBV7-3
clone_size: .
j_call: TRBJ2-1
d_call: TRBD2
cdr3_aa: CASSLKVAGDEQFF
cdr3_nt: TGTGCCAGCAGCTTAAAAGTAGCGGGAGATGAGCAGTTCTTC

v_call: TRBV30
clone_size: .
j_call: TRBJ1-4
d_call: .
cdr3_aa: CAWSLGEGLEKLFF
cdr3_nt: TGTGCCTGGAGTCTTGGGGAGGGGTTGGAAAAACTGTTTTTT

v_call: TRBV2
clone_size: .
j_call: TRBJ1-3
d_call: .
cdr3_aa: CASSSDRGNTIYF
cdr3_nt: TGTGCCAGCAGTTCCGACAGGGGAAACACCATATATTTT

v_call: TRBV27
clone_size: few
j_call: TRBJ2-2
d_call: .
cdr3_aa: CASSFYRLTGELFF
cdr3_nt: TGTGCCAGCAGTTTTTACCGCCTCACCGGGGAGCTGTTTTTT

v_call: TRBV5-1
clone_size: .
j_call: TRBJ2-3
d_call: .
cdr3_aa: CASSLDGLGYTQYF
cdr3_nt: TGCGCCAGCAGCTTGGATGGCCTTGGGTATACGCAGTATTTT

v_call: TRBV28
clone_size: few
j_call: TRBJ2-7
d_call: .
cdr3_aa: CASSFLSYEQYF
cdr3_nt: TGTGCCAGCAGTTTCCTCTCCTACGAGCAGTACTTC

v_call: TRBV18
clone_size: .
j_call: TRBJ2-7
d_call: TRBD2
cdr3_aa: CASLTSGSNEQYF
cdr3_nt: TGTGCCAGCTTGACTAGCGGGAGTAACGAGCAGTACTTC

v_call: TRBV10-3
clone_size: .
j_call: TRBJ1-1
d_call: TRBD1
cdr3_aa: CAISTGQGYTEAFF
cdr3_nt: TGTGCCATCAGTACGGGACAGGGATACACTGAAGCTTTCTTT

v_call: TRBV9
clone_size: .
j_call: TRBJ1-2
d_call: .
cdr3_aa: CASSVGNGSNYGYTF
cdr3_nt: TGTGCCAGCAGCGTAGGGAATGGGTCTAACTATGGCTACACCTTC

v_call: TRBV5-5
clone_size: few
j_call: TRBJ2-7
d_call: TRBD2
cdr3_aa: CASTLRGDGVGEQYF
cdr3_nt: TGTGCCAGCACTCTGCGGGGGGACGGTGTGGGCGAGCAGTACTTC

v_call: TRBV9
clone_size: .
j_call: TRBJ1-4
d_call: .
cdr3_aa: CASSVGQGGGGEKLFF
cdr3_nt: TGTGCCAGCAGCGTAGGGCAGGGTGGAGGCGGTGAAAAACTGTTTTTT

v_call: TRBV7-3
clone_size: .
j_call: TRBJ2-7
d_call: TRBD1
cdr3_aa: CASSPDRAEQYF
cdr3_nt: TGTGCCAGCAGCCCCGACAGGGCCGAGCAGTACTTC

v_call: TRBV27
clone_size: .
j_call: TRBJ2-1
d_call: TRBD2
cdr3_aa: CASSPQAGGINEQFF
cdr3_nt: TGTGCCAGCAGTCCTCAAGCGGGAGGTATCAATGAGCAGTTCTTC

v_call: TRBV4-2
clone_size: .
j_call: TRBJ2-1
d_call: TRBD2
cdr3_aa: CASSPLLAGGNEQFF
cdr3_nt: TGTGCCAGCAGCCCTTTACTAGCGGGAGGCAATGAGCAGTTCTTC

v_call: TRBV7-9
clone_size: .
j_call: TRBJ2-7
d_call: TRBD1
cdr3_aa: CASSSRDRGHEQYF
cdr3_nt: TGTGCCAGCAGCTCCCGGGACAGGGGCCACGAGCAGTACTTC

v_call: TRBV11-2
clone_size: .
j_call: TRBJ2-7
d_call: .
cdr3_aa: CASSFPYGRRYEQYF
cdr3_nt: TGTGCCAGCAGCTTCCCTTACGGGAGACGGTACGAGCAGTACTTC

v_call: TRBV6-5
clone_size: .
j_call: TRBJ2-1
d_call: TRBD2
cdr3_aa: CASSSISSGRASEQFF
cdr3_nt: TGTGCCAGCAGTTCGATTTCTAGCGGGAGGGCGAGTGAGCAGTTCTTC

v_call: TRBV4-3
clone_size: .
j_call: TRBJ1-5
d_call: .
cdr3_aa: CASSQDTAGRGNQPQHF
cdr3_nt: TGCGCCAGCAGCCAAGACACGGCAGGAAGGGGCAATCAGCCCCAGCATTTT

v_call: TRBV15
clone_size: .
j_call: TRBJ2-3
d_call: .
cdr3_aa: CATSRTFDSRTDTQYF
cdr3_nt: TGTGCCACCAGCAGAACCTTCGACAGTCGCACAGATACGCAGTATTTT

v_call: TRBV19
clone_size: .
j_call: TRBJ1-2
d_call: .
cdr3_aa: CASSINGDNYGYTF
cdr3_nt: TGTGCCAGTAGTATAAACGGGGACAACTATGGCTACACCTTC

v_call: TRBV29-1
clone_size: .
j_call: TRBJ1-1
d_call: TRBD1
cdr3_aa: CSVDRGRDTEAFF
cdr3_nt: TGCAGCGTAGACAGGGGGCGGGATACTGAAGCTTTCTTT

v_call: TRBV7-9
clone_size: .
j_call: TRBJ2-7
d_call: .
cdr3_aa: CASSPRDLYEQYF
cdr3_nt: TGTGCCAGCAGCCCTCGGGACCTTTACGAGCAGTACTTC

v_call: TRBV5-5
clone_size: once
j_call: TRBJ1-5
d_call: .
cdr3_aa: CASSLVGSDQPQHF
cdr3_nt: TGTGCCAGCAGCTTGGTCGGCAGTGATCAGCCCCAGCATTTT

v_call: TRBV29-1
clone_size: .
j_call: TRBJ2-3
d_call: .
cdr3_aa: CSVERVNVGTDTQYF
cdr3_nt: TGCAGCGTTGAACGGGTTAATGTGGGCACAGATACGCAGTATTTT